One sample yielded the 20 T cell receptor beta chains listed below, sequenced in a study of T cell repertoires in cytomegalovirus infection. TCRdb ran MiXCR on the reads and lists one entry per CDR3 protein. The top ten clones hold 18% of a sample with some 230,000 distinct CDR3 sequences, roughly 20% of them seen once. Sequenced sample: CD8+ T cells from PBMCs. The source is a human donor in good health (CMV status not recorded). Some clones in this sample may be carry-over from other donors' samples.

In its sample, this clonotype was seen a few times. This chain connects TRBV27 to TRBJ1-4; D possibly corresponds to TRBD1 (6 bases). V gave up 3 bases and J gave up 6 bases, with 14 bases separating them. The CDR3 runs 15 residues. Germline V gene data show CDR1 as MNHEY and CDR2 as SMNVEV (reference sequence). The DNA for the CDR3 is TGTGCCAGCAGTTTGATGGGGGCGTTTGATGAAAAACTGTTTTTT. Translation gives CASSLMGAFDEKLFF. Full variable domain (outside the CDR3, taken from reference TRBV27 and TRBJ1-4): EAQVTQNPRYLITVTGKKLTVTCSQNMNHEYMSWYRQDPGLGLRQIYYSMNVEVTDKGDVPEGYKVSRKEKRNFPLILESPSPNQTSLYFCASSLMGAFDEKLFFGSGTQLSVL.

Many counts were recorded for this clonotype. The chain employs TRBV7-7 and TRBJ2-7, with D possibly TRBD1 on 5 matching bases. Trimming left V 5 bases short and J 3 bases short, with 17 bases between. The CDR3 loop spans 15 amino acids. Germline V gives CDR1 SSHAT, CDR2 FNYEAQ (reference sequence). CDR3: CASSLGTGLYYEQYF. As DNA, the CDR3 is TGTGCCAGCAGCCTCGGAACAGGCCTATACTACGAGCAGTACTTC.

The chain is built from TRBV20-1 and TRBJ2-3, with D unclear. This CDR3 region has 14 residues. Germline V gives CDR1 DFQATT, CDR2 SNEGSKA (reference sequence). Trimming took off 0 bases at V and 1 base at J, with 8 bases between the two ends. CDR3 region: CSAREWSGTDTQYF. CDR3 bases: TGCAGTGCTAGAGAGTGGAGCGGCACAGATACGCAGTATTTT.

The chain uses TRBV28 and TRBJ2-2; tentatively, D is TRBD2 (5 bases). Between the trimmed V and J ends, which lost 5 bases and 7 bases, there was a span of 11 bases. Per germline, CDR1 MDHEN and CDR2 SYDVKM. The CDR3 totals 13 residues. CDR3 in DNA: TGTGCCAGCAGTCCGGGGAGTAACGGGGAGCTGTTTTTT. Amino acid sequence: CASSPGSNGELFF.

Ten or more counts support this clonotype. The V call is TRBV7-6, the J call TRBJ2-6, with D hard to call. The CDR3 is 16 amino acids. V was trimmed by 5 bases and J by 0 bases, leaving 11 bases between them. Germline V CDR1 and CDR2: SGHVS, FNYEAQ. CDR3 protein: CASSPASDSGANVLTF. As DNA, the CDR3 is TGTGCCAGCAGCCCAGCCAGCGACTCTGGGGCCAACGTCCTGACTTTC.

This chain uses TRBV12-3 or TRBV12-4 with TRBJ1-1; no clear D. With 5 bases removed from V and 4 bases from J, the gap between germline ends came to 8 bases. The CDR3 runs to 12 residues. CDR3 residues: CASSPAGTEAFF. The CDR3 bases are TGTGCCAGCAGTCCTGCTGGCACTGAAGCTTTCTTT.

This chain links TRBV2 with TRBJ2-2, with D possibly being TRBD2 (5 bases). The V gene lost 11 bases and the J gene lost 5 bases, with 18 bases spanning the gap. Germline CDR1 is SNHLY and CDR2 is FYNNEI. The CDR3 runs 14 residues. The CDR3 DNA follows: TGTGCCTCACATGTCCCGGGATCGACCGGGGAGCTGTTTTTT. Translating it yields CASHVPGSTGELFF.

The chain employs TRBV7-9 and TRBJ1-1; D is unresolved. CDR1 and CDR2 (germline): SEHNR, FQNEAQ (reference sequence). The V gene lost 5 bases and the J gene lost 1 base, with 5 bases spanning the gap. The CDR3 sequence is 12 residues long. CDR3 nucleotide sequence: TGTGCCAGCAGCCCGCCGAACACTGAAGCTTTCTTT. This encodes CASSPPNTEAFF.

J is TRBJ2-3 and V is TRBV28; 10 bases align to TRBD2. The germline CDR1 and CDR2 sequences are MDHEN and SYDVKM. The CDR3 has 16 amino acids. V shed 2 bases and J 2 bases; nucleotides not matched to a gene: 4. CDR3 coding DNA: TGTGCCAGCAGTTTACCTAGCGGGGGCCCCACAGATACGCAGTATTTT. Translating gives CASSLPSGGPTDTQYF.

Worth noting for this clonotype: A much more abundant neighbour one base away suggests this may be a read error. The chain carries TRBV7-2 and TRBJ1-5; possibly TRBD1 for D (6 bases). The CDR3 sequence is 15 residues long. Trimming removed 2 bases at V and 3 bases at J, with 11 bases between. The germline V gene has CDR1 SGHTA and CDR2 FQGNSA. The CDR3 nucleotides are TGTGCCAGCAGCTTAATCGGGGGCCCCAATCAGCCCCAGCATTTT. This translates into CASSLIGGPNQPQHF.

At least ten counts were recorded for this clonotype. V and J are TRBV7-8 and TRBJ2-1, with 9 bases matching TRBD1. Germline V gene data show CDR1 as SGHVS and CDR2 as FQNEAQ. The CDR3 is 19 amino acids. The V gene end was trimmed by 4 bases and the J gene end by 7 bases; junction bases not matched to a gene: 20. The CDR3 is CASSSAGTGFPLTRNEQFF. CDR3 coding DNA: TGTGCCAGCAGCTCCGCCGGGACAGGGTTTCCACTAACAAGGAATGAGCAGTTCTTC.

The chain uses TRBV5-4 and TRBJ2-5; the D is unclear. Germline V lookup: CDR1 SGHNT, CDR2 YYREEE (reference sequence). Trimming took off 0 bases at V and 5 bases at J, with 11 bases between the two ends. The CDR3 is 14 amino acids. The chain's CDR3 is CASSLDTSRETQYF. For the CDR3, the DNA is TGTGCCAGCAGCTTGGACACCTCCAGGGAGACCCAGTACTTC.

The chain joins TRBV7-8 to TRBJ2-3; D is perhaps TRBD1 (6 bases). Germline V gene sequence: CDR1 SGHVS, CDR2 FQNEAQ. Between the trimmed V and J ends, which lost 5 bases and 4 bases, there was a span of 10 bases. The CDR3 has 13 amino acids. CDR3 bases: TGTGCCAGCAGCCGTTACAGGGCAGATACGCAGTATTTT. It codes for CASSRYRADTQYF.

This chain connects TRBV18 to TRBJ2-7; 8 bases fit TRBD1. Germline loops: CDR1 KGHSH, CDR2 LQKENI. With V trimmed by 6 bases and J by 1 base, 8 bases remained unmatched. The CDR3 sequence is 15 residues long. For the CDR3, the DNA is TGTGCCAGCTCGTTTGCGGGACAGGCGTCCTACGAGCAGTACTTC. Its translation is CASSFAGQASYEQYF.

The chain recombines TRBV20-1 with TRBJ2-1; 9 bases agree with TRBD1. The CDR3 is 14 amino acids. The V segment lost 3 bases and the J segment 3 bases; nucleotides outside the gene matches: 3. The germline gives CDR1 DFQATT, CDR2 SNEGSKA (reference sequence). CDR3 residues: CSASGTGIYNEQFF. The CDR3 bases are TGCAGTGCTAGTGGGACAGGGATCTACAATGAGCAGTTCTTC.

This chain uses TRBV20-1 with TRBJ1-5; 7 bases are shared with TRBD1. V gave up 3 bases and J gave up 0 bases; unmatched junction bases: 11. Germline assignment: CDR1 DFQATT and CDR2 SNEGSKA (reference sequence). The CDR3 length is 17 residues. CDR3 residues: CSARVEGTDDSNQPQHF. DNA for the CDR3: TGCAGTGCTAGGGTTGAGGGGACAGACGATAGCAATCAGCCCCAGCATTTT.

This sequence joins TRBV13 and TRBJ2-7; no firm D call. The CDR3 consists of 12 residues. V shed 3 bases and J shed 6 bases, with 9 bases lying between them. The V gene's germline CDR1 is PRHDT and CDR2 FYEKMQ (reference sequence). The CDR3 loop is CASSFDTGEQYF. The CDR3 bases are TGTGCCAGCAGCTTCGACACGGGCGAGCAGTACTTC.

V and J are TRBV5-1 and TRBJ1-1, with 12 bases fitting TRBD1. After removal of 4 bases from V and 4 bases from J, the junction contained 5 bases not matched to a gene. CDR1 SGHRS and CDR2 YFSETQ come from the germline V gene. The CDR3 is 15 amino acids. In DNA form, the CDR3 reads TGCGCCAGCAGCCCACCGGGACAGGGGGCCACTGAAGCTTTCTTT. Translating gives CASSPPGQGATEAFF.

This clonotype was picked up a small number of times. The J gene is TRBJ1-5, the V gene TRBV2; 9 bases align to TRBD1. The CDR3 length is 16 residues. The V gene end was trimmed by 3 bases and the J gene end by 1 base; junction bases not matched to a gene: 4. CDR1 is SNHLY, CDR2 FYNNEI, per germline. CDR3 bases: TGTGCCAGCAGTGAGTGGGGACAGGGCAGCAATCAGCCCCAGCATTTT. As protein: CASSEWGQGSNQPQHF. Using reference TRBV2 and TRBJ1-5 for the parts outside the CDR3, the full variable domain is EPEVTQTPSHQVTQMGQEVILRCVPISNHLYFYWYRQILGQKVEFLVSFYNNEISEKSEIFDDQFSVERPDGSNFTLKIRSTKLEDSAMYFCASSEWGQGSNQPQHFGDGTRLSIL.

The rearrangement uses TRBV28 and TRBJ1-5; 8 positions agree with TRBD1. This CDR3 region has 16 residues. Germline-derived CDR1 and CDR2 are MDHEN and SYDVKM. DNA for the CDR3: TGTGCAAAGGGGGGACAGGCCCCTTATAGCAATCAGCCCCAGCATTTT. Encoded protein: CAKGGQAPYSNQPQHF.